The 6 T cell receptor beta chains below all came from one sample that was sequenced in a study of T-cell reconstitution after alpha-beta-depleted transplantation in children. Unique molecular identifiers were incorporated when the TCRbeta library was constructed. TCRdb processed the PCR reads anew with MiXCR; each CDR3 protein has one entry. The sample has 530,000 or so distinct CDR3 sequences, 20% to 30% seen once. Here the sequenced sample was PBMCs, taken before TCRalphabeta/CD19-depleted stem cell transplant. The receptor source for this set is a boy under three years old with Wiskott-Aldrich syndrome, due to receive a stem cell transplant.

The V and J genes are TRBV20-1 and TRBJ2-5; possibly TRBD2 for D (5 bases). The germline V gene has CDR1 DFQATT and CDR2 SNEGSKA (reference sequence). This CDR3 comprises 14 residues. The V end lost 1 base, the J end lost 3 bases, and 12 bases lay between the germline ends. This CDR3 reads CSARGFGVEETQYF. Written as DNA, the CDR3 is TGCAGTGCTAGAGGATTCGGGGTAGAAGAGACCCAGTACTTC.

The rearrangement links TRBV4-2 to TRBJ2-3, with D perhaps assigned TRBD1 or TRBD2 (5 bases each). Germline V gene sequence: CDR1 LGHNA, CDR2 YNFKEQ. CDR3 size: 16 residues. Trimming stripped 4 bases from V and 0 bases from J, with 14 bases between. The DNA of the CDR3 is TGTGCCAGCAGCCGAAAGCGGACACTTAGCACAGATACGCAGTATTTT. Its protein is CASSRKRTLSTDTQYF.

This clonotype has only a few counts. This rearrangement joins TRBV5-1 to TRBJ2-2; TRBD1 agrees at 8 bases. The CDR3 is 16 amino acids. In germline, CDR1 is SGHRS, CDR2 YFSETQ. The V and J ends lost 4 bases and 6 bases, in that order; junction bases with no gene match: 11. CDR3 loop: CASSRSTRGLAGELFF. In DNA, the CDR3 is TGCGCCAGCAGCCGGTCCACCAGGGGGCTAGCCGGGGAGCTGTTTTTT.

The CDR3 loop is CASSKDRDEQFF. DNA of the CDR3: TGCGCCAGCAGCAAAGACAGGGATGAGCAGTTCTTC. The V call is TRBV5-1, the J call TRBJ2-1, with 7 bases identical to TRBD1. The CDR3 contains 12 residues. V lost 4 bases to trimming and J lost 8 bases; unmatched junction nucleotides: 3. Germline assignment: CDR1 SGHRS and CDR2 YFSETQ.

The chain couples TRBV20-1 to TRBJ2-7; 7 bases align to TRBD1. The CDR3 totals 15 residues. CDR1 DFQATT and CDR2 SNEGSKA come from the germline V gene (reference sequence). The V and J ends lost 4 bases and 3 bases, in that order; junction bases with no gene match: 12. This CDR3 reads CSATGPGTVLYEQYF. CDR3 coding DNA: TGCAGTGCTACCGGACCCGGGACAGTACTCTACGAGCAGTACTTC.

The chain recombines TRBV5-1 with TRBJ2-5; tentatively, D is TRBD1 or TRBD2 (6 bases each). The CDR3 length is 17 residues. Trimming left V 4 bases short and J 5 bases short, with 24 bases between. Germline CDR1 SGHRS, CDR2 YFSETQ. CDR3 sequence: CASSHIKGGWRPETQYF. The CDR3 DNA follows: TGCGCCAGCAGCCATATCAAGGGGGGTTGGAGACCGGAGACCCAGTACTTC.